This section outlines one T cell receptor beta chain sequence together with its context. Its antigen is as yet unknown. Naive CD8 cells lacked CD45RO, underwent positive selection for CCR7 and left out terminally differentiated effector memory CD45RA+ cells. Deletions cut 7 bases from V and 0 bases from J, with 10 bases between. This CDR3 is built from 13 residues. The germline V gene encodes CDR1 MNHEY and CDR2 SVGAGI. DNA at roughly 0.2 ug, tens of thousands of T cell genomes, went into sorted-subset replicate PCRs. Clones were read by immunoSEQ multiplex PCR, and TCRdb kept only the in-frame ones, dropping some. The sample has 1.5 million to 2.5 million clones; 85% to 95% are singletons. These data are taken from a study of shared clonotypes between healthy human individuals. Study-wide results and limits: Tissues were not sampled, only blood, and their repertoires likely differ.

The chain joins TRBV6-5 to TRBJ2-7, with TRBD2 as a possible D gene (6 bases). The specimen was naive CD8+ T cells sorted from blood. The clonotype was recovered from a man aged 18-30 years in good health. This chain's CDR3 is CASTPGVSYEQYF. CDR3 nucleotide sequence: TGTGCCAGCACCCCGGGGGTCTCCTACGAGCAGTACTTC.